The 6 T cell receptor beta chains presented below share a single source sample, sequenced in a study of regulatory T cells in long-lasting Graves disease. Through Arm-PCR of CDR3 regions and iRepertoire HTBI primers, TCR beta libraries were built. TCRdb reanalysed the multiplex PCR reads using MiXCR and keeps one entry per CDR3 protein. Of 400,000 to 500,000 distinct CDR3 sequences in the sample, 22% were seen once. Noted time point: persistent/refractory GD, antithyroid drugs over 5 years with positive TRAb. The TCR library was made from RNA that had been extracted from PBMCs in TRIzol. Sample: peripheral blood mononuclear cells (PBMCs), taken when the disease was refractory, from a patient treated with antithyroid drugs. The receptors derive from a female donor with Graves disease.

Ten or more counts support this clonotype. CDR3 loop: CASSRIRDPRETQYF. Here the CDR3 DNA reads TGTGCCAGCAGCCGTATCCGGGACCCCCGTGAGACCCAGTACTTC. The chain employs TRBV3-1 and TRBJ2-5, with D tentatively TRBD1 or TRBD2 (5 bases each). This CDR3 is built from 15 residues. V gave up 4 bases and J gave up 5 bases, with 17 bases separating them. The V gene's germline CDR1 is LGHDT and CDR2 YNNKEL (reference sequence).

This clonotype was found many times. This sequence joins TRBV3-1 and TRBJ1-5, with D hard to call. Germline V gene lookup returns CDR1 LGHDT and CDR2 YNNKEL (reference sequence). The V end lost 1 base, the J end lost 4 bases, and 2 bases lay between the germline ends. The CDR3 runs 12 residues. The CDR3 protein is CASSQANQPQHF. CDR3 DNA: TGTGCCAGCAGCCAAGCAAATCAGCCCCAGCATTTT.

This clonotype has a count of ten or more. The chain uses TRBV19 and TRBJ1-5; D gene uncertain. Germline values: CDR1 LNHDA, CDR2 SQIVND (reference sequence). The ends were cut back, 3 bases at V and 7 bases at J, with 7 bases in the middle. The CDR3 sequence is 12 residues long. The CDR3 DNA sequence: TGTGCCAGTAGTATCCGCGGCCAGCCCCAGCATTTT. This sequence encodes CASSIRGQPQHF.

The chain combines TRBV14 with TRBJ2-7, with TRBD2 matching over 8 bases. After removal of 2 bases from V and 3 bases from J, the junction contained 9 bases not matched to a gene. CDR3 length: 16 residues. CDR1 is SGHDN, CDR2 FVKESK, per germline. The CDR3 DNA is TGTGCCAGCAGCCAAATAGCGGGGACGACCTTCTACGAGCAGTACTTC. It encodes CASSQIAGTTFYEQYF.

V and J are TRBV28 and TRBJ2-2; the match to TRBD1 covers 9 bases. This CDR3 spans 15 amino acids. From germline, CDR1 is MDHEN and CDR2 SYDVKM. After removal of 4 bases from V and 5 bases from J, the junction contained 5 bases not matched to a gene. The CDR3 loop is CASSSPGQGTGELFF. The CDR3 nucleotides read TGTGCCAGCAGTTCTCCGGGACAGGGAACCGGGGAGCTGTTTTTT.

A few counts support this clonotype. The rearrangement links TRBV13 to TRBJ1-2, with 8 bases identical to TRBD1. In germline, CDR1 is PRHDT, CDR2 FYEKMQ (reference sequence). This CDR3 comprises 15 residues. V lost 0 bases, J lost 2 bases, and 2 bases stayed unmatched. For the CDR3, the DNA is TGTGCCAGCAGCTTAGGCGGACAGGGCAACTATGGCTACACCTTC. As protein: CASSLGGQGNYGYTF. The complete variable domain, with remaining parts taken from reference TRBV13 and TRBJ1-2, reads AAGVIQSPRHLIKEKRETATLKCYPIPRHDTVYWYQQGPGQDPQFLISFYEKMQSDKGSIPDRFSAQQFSDYHSELNMSSLELGDSALYFCASSLGGQGNYGYTFGSGTRLTVV.